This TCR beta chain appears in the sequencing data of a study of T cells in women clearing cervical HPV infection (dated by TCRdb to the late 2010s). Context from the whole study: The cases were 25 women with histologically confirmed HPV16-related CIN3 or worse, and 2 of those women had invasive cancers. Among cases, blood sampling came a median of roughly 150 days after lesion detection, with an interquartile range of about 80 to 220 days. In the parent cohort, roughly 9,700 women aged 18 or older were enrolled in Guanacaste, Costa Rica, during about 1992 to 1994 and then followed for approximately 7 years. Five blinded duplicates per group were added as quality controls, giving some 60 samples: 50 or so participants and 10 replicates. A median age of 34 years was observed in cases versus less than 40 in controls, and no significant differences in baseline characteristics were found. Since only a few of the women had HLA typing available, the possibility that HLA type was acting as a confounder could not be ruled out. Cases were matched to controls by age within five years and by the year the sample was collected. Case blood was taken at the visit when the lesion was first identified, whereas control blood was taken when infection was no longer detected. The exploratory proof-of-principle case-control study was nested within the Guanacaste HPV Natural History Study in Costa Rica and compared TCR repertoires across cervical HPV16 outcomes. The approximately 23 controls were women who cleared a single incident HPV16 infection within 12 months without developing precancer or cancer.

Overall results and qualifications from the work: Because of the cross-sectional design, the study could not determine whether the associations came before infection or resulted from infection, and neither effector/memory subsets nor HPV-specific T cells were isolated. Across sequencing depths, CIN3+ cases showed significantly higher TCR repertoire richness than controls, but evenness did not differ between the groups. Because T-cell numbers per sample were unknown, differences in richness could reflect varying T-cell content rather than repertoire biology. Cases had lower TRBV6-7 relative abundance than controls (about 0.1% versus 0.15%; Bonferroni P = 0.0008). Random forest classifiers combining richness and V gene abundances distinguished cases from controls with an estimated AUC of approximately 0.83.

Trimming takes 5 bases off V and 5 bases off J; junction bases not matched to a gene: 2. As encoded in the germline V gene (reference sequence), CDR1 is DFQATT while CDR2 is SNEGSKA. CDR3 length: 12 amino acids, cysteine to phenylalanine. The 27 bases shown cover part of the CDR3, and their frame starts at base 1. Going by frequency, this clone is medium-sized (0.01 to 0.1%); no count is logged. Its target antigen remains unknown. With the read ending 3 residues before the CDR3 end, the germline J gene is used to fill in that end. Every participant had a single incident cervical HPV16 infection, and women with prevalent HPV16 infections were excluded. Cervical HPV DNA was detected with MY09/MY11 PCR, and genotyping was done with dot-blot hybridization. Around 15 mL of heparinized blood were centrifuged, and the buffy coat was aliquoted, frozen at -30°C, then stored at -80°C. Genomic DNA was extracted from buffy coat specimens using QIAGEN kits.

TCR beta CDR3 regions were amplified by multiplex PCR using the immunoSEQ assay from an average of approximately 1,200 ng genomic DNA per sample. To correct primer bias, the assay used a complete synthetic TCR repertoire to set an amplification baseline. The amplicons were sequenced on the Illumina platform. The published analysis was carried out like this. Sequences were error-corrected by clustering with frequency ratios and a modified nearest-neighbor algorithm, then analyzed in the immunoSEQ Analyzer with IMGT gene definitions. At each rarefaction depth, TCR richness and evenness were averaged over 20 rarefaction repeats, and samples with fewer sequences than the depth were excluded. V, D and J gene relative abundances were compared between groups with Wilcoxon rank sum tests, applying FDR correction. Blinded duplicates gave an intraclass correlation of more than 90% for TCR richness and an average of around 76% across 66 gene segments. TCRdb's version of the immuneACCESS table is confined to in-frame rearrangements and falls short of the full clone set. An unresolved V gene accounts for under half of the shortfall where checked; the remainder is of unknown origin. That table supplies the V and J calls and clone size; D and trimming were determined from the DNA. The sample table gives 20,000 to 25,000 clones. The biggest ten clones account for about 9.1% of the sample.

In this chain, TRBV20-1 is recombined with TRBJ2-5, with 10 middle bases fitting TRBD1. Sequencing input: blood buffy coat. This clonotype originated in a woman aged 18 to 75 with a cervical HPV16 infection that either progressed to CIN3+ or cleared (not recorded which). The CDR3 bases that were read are TGCAGTGCTGGGACAGGGGTTGAGACC. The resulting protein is CSAGTGVET. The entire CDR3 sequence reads CSAGTGVETQYF.